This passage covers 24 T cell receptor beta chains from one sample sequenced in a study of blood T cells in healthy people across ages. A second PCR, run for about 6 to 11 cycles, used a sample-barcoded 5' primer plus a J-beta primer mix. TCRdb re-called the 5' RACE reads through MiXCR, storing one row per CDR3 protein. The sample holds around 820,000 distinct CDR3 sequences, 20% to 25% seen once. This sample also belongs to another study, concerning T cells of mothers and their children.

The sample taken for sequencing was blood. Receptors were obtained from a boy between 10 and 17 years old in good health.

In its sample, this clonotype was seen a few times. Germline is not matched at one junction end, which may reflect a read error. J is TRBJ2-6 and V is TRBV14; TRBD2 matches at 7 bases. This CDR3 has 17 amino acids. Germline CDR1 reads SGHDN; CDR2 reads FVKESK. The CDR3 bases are TGTGCCAGCAGCCGTTGGGGGGGAAGCTCTGGGGCCAACGTCCTGACCTTC. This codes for CASSRWGGSSGANVLTF.

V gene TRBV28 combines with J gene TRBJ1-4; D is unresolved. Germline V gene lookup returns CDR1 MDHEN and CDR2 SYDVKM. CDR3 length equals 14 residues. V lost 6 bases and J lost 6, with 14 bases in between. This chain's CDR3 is CASSYRPVDEKLFF. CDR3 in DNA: TGTGCCAGCAGCTACCGGCCGGTTGATGAAAAACTGTTTTTT.

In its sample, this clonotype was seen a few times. CDR3 bases: TGTGCCACCGGGACAGATTACGGGGAGCTGTTTTTT. As protein: CATGTDYGELFF. This sequence joins TRBV12-3 or TRBV12-4 and TRBJ2-2, with 7 bases lining up with TRBD1. V gave up 10 bases and J gave up 7 bases; unmatched junction bases: 6. The CDR3 covers 12 residues.

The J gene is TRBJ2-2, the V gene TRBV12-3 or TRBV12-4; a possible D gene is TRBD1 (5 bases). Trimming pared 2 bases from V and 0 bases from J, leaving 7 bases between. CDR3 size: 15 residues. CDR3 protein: CASSLSRANTGELFF. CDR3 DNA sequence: TGTGCCAGCAGTTTAAGCAGGGCGAACACCGGGGAGCTGTTTTTT.

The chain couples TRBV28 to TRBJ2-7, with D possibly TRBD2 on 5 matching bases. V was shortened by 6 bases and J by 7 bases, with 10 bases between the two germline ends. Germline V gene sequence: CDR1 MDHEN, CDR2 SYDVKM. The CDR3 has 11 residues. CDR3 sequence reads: CASRREGEQYF. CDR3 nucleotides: TGTGCCAGCAGGAGGGAAGGAGAGCAGTACTTC.

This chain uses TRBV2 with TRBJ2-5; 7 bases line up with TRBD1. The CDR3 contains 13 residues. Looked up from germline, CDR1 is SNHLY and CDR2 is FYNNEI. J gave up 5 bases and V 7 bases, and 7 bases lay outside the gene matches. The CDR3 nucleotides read TGTGCCAGCACCCGGGACAGCAGGGAGACCCAGTACTTC. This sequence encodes CASTRDSRETQYF.

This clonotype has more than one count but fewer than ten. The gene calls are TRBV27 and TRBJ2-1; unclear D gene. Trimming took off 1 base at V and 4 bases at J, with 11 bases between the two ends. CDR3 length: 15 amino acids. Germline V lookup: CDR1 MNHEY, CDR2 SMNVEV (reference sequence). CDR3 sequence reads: CASSLFAPIYNEQFF. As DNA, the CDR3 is TGTGCCAGCAGTTTATTTGCACCTATATACAATGAGCAGTTCTTC.

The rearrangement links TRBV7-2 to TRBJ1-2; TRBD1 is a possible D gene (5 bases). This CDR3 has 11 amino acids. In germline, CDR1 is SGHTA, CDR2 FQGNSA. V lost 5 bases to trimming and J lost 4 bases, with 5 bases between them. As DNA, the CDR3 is TGTGCCAGCAGCGGGGCCTATGGCTACACCTTC. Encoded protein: CASSGAYGYTF.

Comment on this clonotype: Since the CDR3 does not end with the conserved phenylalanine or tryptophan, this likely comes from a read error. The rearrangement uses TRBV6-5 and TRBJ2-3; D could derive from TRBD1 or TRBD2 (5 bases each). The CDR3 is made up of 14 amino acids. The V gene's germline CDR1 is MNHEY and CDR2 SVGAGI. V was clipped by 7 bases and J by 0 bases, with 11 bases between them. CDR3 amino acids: CASKGTYSTDTQYL. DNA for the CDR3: TGTGCCAGCAAAGGGACGTACAGCACAGATACGCAGTATCTT.

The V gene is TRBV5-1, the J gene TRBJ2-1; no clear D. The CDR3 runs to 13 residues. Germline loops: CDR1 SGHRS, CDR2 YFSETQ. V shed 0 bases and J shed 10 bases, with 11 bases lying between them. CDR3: CASSLDVGAEQFF. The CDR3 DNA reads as TGCGCCAGCAGCTTGGATGTCGGAGCCGAGCAGTTCTTC.

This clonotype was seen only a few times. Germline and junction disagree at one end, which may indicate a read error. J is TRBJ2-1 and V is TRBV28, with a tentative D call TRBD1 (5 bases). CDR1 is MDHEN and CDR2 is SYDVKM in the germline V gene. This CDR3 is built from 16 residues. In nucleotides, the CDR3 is TGTGCCTGCAGTGGCCGCATGGGGCTAAATTACAATGAGCAGTTCTTC. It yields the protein CACSGRMGLNYNEQFF.

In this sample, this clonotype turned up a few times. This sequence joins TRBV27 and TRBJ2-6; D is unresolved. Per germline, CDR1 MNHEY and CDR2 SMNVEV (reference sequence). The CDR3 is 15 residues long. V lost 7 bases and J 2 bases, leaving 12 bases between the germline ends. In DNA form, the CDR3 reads TGTGCCAGCAAGAATAGTGGGGCTGGGGCCAACGTCCTGACTTTC. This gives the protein CASKNSGAGANVLTF. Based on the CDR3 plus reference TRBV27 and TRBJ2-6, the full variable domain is EAQVTQNPRYLITVTGKKLTVTCSQNMNHEYMSWYRQDPGLGLRQIYYSMNVEVTDKGDVPEGYKVSRKEKRNFPLILESPSPNQTSLYFCASKNSGAGANVLTFGAGSRLTVL.

The CDR3 reads CASSTRLGVAYNEQFF. The CDR3 coding sequence is TGTGCCAGCAGCACCCGACTGGGGGTAGCCTACAATGAGCAGTTCTTC. This chain uses TRBV11-2 with TRBJ2-1, with D perhaps being TRBD1 or TRBD2 (5 bases each). The ends were cut back, 5 bases at V and 2 bases at J, with 16 bases in the middle. The CDR3 sequence is 16 residues long. Looked up from germline, CDR1 is SGHAT and CDR2 is FQNNGV.

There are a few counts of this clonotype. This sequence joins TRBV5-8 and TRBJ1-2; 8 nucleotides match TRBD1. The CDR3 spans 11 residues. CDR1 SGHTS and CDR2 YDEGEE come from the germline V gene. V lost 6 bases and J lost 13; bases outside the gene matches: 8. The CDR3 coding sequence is TGTGCCAGCACCCCGGACAGGGCGGCCACCTTC. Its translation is CASTPDRAATF.

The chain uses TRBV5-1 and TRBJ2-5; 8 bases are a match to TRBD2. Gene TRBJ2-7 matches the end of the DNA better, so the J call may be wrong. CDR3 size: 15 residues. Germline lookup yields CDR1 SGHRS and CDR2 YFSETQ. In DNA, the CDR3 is TGCGCCAGCAGCCCCGGGGGGGCAGGAACCTACGAGCAGTACTTC. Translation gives CASSPGGAGTYEQYF.

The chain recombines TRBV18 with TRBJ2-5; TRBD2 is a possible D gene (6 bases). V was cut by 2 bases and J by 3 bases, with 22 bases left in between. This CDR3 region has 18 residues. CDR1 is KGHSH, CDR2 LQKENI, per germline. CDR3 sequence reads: CASSPIIEGLNLKETQYF. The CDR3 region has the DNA TGTGCCAGCTCACCAATCATTGAGGGACTCAACCTCAAAGAGACCCAGTACTTC.

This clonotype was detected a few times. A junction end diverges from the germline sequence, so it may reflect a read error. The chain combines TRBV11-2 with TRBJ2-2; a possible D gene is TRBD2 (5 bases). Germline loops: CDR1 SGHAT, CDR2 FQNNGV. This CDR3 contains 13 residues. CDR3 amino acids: CASSQAGTGELFF. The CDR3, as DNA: TGTGCCAGCAGCCAAGCAGGCACCGGGGAGTTGTTTTTT.

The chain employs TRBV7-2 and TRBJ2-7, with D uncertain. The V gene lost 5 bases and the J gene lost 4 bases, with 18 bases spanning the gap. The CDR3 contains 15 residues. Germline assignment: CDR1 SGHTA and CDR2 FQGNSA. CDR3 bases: TGTGCCAGCAGCCCAGGACCAAACGTCCTGTACGAGCAGTACTTC. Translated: CASSPGPNVLYEQYF. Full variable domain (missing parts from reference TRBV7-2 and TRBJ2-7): GAGVSQSPSNKVTEKGKDVELRCDPISGHTALYWYRQSLGQGLEFLIYFQGNSAPDKSGLPSDRFSAERTGGSVSTLTIQRTQQEDSAVYLCASSPGPNVLYEQYFGPGTRLTVT.

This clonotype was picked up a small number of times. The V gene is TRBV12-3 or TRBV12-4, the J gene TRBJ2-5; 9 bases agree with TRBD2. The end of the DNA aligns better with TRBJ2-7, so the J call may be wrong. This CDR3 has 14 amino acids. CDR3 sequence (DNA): TGTGCCAGCAGTCCTCGGCGGGAGGGCCACGAGCAGTACTTC. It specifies CASSPRREGHEQYF.

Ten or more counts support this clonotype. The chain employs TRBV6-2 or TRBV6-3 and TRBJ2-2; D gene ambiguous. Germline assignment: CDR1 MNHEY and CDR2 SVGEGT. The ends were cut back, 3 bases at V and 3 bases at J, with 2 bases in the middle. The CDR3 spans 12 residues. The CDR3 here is CASSYYTGELFF. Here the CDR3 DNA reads TGTGCCAGCAGTTATTACACCGGGGAGCTGTTTTTT.

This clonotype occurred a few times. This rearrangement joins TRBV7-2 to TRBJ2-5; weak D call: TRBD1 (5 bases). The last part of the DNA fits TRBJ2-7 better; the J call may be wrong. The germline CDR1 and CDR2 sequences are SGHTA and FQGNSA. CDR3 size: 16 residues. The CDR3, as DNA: TGTGCCAGCAGCCTGGACCGCTTAGGGGATGGCTACGAGCAGTACTTC. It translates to CASSLDRLGDGYEQYF.

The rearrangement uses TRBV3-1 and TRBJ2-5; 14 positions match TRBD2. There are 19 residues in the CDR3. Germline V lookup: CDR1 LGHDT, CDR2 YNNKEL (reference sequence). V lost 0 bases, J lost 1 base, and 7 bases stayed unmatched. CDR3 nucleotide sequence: TGTGCCAGCAGCCAAGATCGGGGACTAGCGGGGGTATTCCAAGAGACCCAGTACTTC. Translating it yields CASSQDRGLAGVFQETQYF.

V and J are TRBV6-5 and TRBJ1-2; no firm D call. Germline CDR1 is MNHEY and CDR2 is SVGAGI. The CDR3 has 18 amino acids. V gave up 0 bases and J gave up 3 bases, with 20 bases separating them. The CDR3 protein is CASSYSNVLGKTDYGYTF. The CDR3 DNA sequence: TGTGCCAGCAGTTACTCGAATGTTTTAGGGAAAACGGACTATGGCTACACCTTC.

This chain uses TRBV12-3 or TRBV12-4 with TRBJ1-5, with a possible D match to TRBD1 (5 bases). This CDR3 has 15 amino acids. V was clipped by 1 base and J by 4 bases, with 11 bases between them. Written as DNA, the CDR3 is TGTGCCAGCAGTTTAGGCGAGGGGTATAATCAGCCCCAGCATTTT. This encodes CASSLGEGYNQPQHF.